This T cell receptor beta chain emerged from a study of blood T cell repertoires in COVID-19. Overall study context: Italy, Spain and the United States were the sources of the convalescent and acute COVID-19 samples. PBMCs, B-cell-depleted T cells, or T cells provided the cDNA or gDNA that made up the material.

The CDR3 totals 16 residues. V shed 0 bases and J 4 bases; nucleotides not matched to a gene: 5. The germline gives CDR1 LGHDT, CDR2 YNNKEL (reference sequence). Per the authors' pipeline: By means of reference gene primer amplification, nucleated cell counts were estimated. Sequencing used immunoSEQ multiplex PCR; TCRdb keeps in-frame clones, though not all of them. Clone size and the V and J calls come from that table; the DNA yielded D and trimming. The data show under 50,000 clones, with 75% to 90% seen just once and approximately 54% held by the top ten. The sample comprised peripheral blood. This chain connects TRBV3-1 (or the pseudogene TRBV3-2) to TRBJ2-1; the match to TRBD2 covers 8 bases. This TCR was recovered from an older man with acute or convalescent COVID-19. This CDR3 is CASSQDGASGYNEQFF. CDR3 in DNA: TGTGCCAGCAGCCAAGATGGGGCTAGCGGGTACAATGAGCAGTTCTTC.